This T cell receptor beta chain was profiled in a study of CD8 T cells in ankylosing spondylitis. Regarding the study as a whole: Disease-linked clones reportedly concentrated significantly in matched ankylosing spondylitis synovial fluid.

This clonotype was detected ten times or more. Its antigen is undetermined. Germline assignment: CDR1 DFQATT and CDR2 SNEGSKA (reference sequence). This CDR3 is built from 14 residues. The germline V and J ends were trimmed by 3 bases and 0 bases, with 11 bases remaining between them. TCRdb re-called the 5' RACE reads through MiXCR, storing one row per CDR3 protein. The sample records under 300,000 distinct CDR3 sequences, around 9.2% being singletons. This chain joins TRBV20-1 and TRBJ1-1, with a tentative D call TRBD1 (5 bases). The TCR was taken from a male donor with ankylosing spondylitis or in good health (not recorded which). The source material was blood, either unsorted or a sorted T cell fraction (not recorded which). In nucleotides, the CDR3 is TGCAGTGCTAGCCCAGGGAACATGAACACTGAAGCTTTCTTT. It is translated as CSASPGNMNTEAFF.